Listed here is a single T cell receptor (beta chain). These data come from a study of blood T cell repertoires in COVID-19. Overall study: Some COVID-19 samples were acute and others convalescent; all came from the United States, Italy and Spain. The analysed material was cDNA or gDNA that came from T cells, B-cell-depleted T cells, or PBMCs.

Original handling: Reference gene primers were amplified, and this amplification served to estimate nucleated cell counts. TCRdb's copy holds only in-frame clones and misses some; the assay was immunoSEQ multiplex PCR. V, J and clone size derive from that table, while D and trimming were established from the DNA sequence. The table records 200,000 to 250,000 clones, 86% of them present only once. V was cut by 10 bases and J by 3 bases, with 16 bases left in between. Looked up from germline, CDR1 is LNHDA and CDR2 is SQIVND (reference sequence). The CDR3 length is 13 residues. The clonotype comes from a man aged 55 to 70 with acute or convalescent COVID-19. The rearrangement uses TRBV19 and TRBJ2-7, with D perhaps TRBD1 (5 bases). The sequenced sample consisted of peripheral blood. The CDR3 reads CATAGPRGYEQYF. The CDR3 nucleotides read TGTGCCACCGCCGGGCCAAGGGGCTACGAGCAGTACTTC.